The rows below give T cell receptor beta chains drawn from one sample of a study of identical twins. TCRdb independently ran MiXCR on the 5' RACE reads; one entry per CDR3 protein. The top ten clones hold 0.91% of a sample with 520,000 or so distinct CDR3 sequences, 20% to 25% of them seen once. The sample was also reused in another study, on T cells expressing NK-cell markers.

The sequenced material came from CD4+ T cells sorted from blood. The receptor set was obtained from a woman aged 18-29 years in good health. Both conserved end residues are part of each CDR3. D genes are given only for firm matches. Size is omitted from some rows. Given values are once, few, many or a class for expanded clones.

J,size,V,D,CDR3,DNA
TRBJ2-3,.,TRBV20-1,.,CSASPWTDTDTQYF,TGCAGTGCTAGCCCCTGGACGGACACAGATACGCAGTATTTT
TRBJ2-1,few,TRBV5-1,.,CASSLDGGTYNEQFF,TGCGCCAGCAGCTTGGACGGAGGAACCTACAATGAGCAGTTCTTC
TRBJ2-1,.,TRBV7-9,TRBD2,CASSLGGTRSKSHEQFF,TGTGCCAGCAGCTTAGGAGGGACTAGGTCGAAGAGCCATGAGCAGTTCTTC
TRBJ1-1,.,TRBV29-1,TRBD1,CSTRDSNTLNTEAFF,TGCAGCACCCGGGACAGCAACACCCTGAACACTGAAGCTTTCTTT
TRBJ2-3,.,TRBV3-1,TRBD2,CASSPGTSSPRDTQYF,TGTGCCAGCAGCCCCGGGACTAGCTCACCCCGTGATACGCAGTATTTT
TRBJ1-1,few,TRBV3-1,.,CASSHPSVNTEAFF,TGTGCCAGCAGCCATCCCTCAGTGAACACTGAAGCTTTCTTT
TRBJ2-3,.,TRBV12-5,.,CASGPLRGRRTDTQYF,TGTGCTAGTGGCCCCTTGCGGGGGCGACGCACAGATACGCAGTATTTT
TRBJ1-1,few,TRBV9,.,CASSVLGETEAFF,TGTGCCAGCAGCGTCTTGGGGGAGACTGAAGCTTTCTTT
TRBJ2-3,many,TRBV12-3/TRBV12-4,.,CASRMTSTDTQYF,TGTGCCAGCAGAATGACGAGCACAGATACGCAGTATTTT
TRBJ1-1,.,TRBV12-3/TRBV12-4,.,CASGDTQNTEAFF,TGTGCCAGCGGGGACACCCAGAACACTGAAGCTTTCTTT
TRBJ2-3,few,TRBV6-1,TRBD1,CASSSFLGQGLADTQYF,TGTGCCAGCAGCTCCTTTCTGGGACAGGGGTTGGCAGATACGCAGTATTTT
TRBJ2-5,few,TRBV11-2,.,CASSLVGVIQETQYF,TGTGCCAGCAGCCTCGTGGGGGTAATCCAAGAGACCCAGTACTTC
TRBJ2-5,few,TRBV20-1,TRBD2,CSVKQGGGVETQYF,TGCAGTGTCAAACAGGGCGGGGGGGTAGAGACCCAGTACTTC
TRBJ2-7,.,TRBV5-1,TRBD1,CASSTQAGQGFGEQYF,TGCGCCAGCAGCACGCAAGCTGGACAGGGGTTCGGCGAGCAGTACTTC
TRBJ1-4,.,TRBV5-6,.,CASSSRTKDNEKLFF,TGTGCCAGCAGCTCCCGGACAAAAGATAATGAAAAACTGTTTTTT
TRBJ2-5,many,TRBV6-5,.,CASSSQYQETQYF,TGTGCCAGCAGCTCTCAGTACCAAGAGACCCAGTACTTC
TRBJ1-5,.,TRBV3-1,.,CASSQVWGAQPQHF,TGTGCCAGCAGCCAAGTTTGGGGGGCTCAGCCCCAGCATTTT
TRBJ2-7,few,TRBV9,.,CASSVREGDEQYF,TGTGCCAGCAGCGTGAGGGAGGGGGACGAGCAGTACTTC
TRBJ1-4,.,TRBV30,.,CAGRYGAGNEKLFF,TGTGCCGGAAGATATGGCGCTGGGAATGAAAAACTTTTTTTT
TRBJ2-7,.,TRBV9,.,CASSVRGGYEQYF,TGTGCCAGCAGCGTGAGGGGCGGCTACGAGCAGTACTTC
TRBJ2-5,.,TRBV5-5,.,CASSSRVVGWGETQYF,TGTGCCAGCAGCTCGCGAGTGGTTGGGTGGGGAGAGACCCAGTACTTC
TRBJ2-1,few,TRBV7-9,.,CASSLARGIEQFF,TGTGCCAGCAGCTTAGCGAGGGGGATTGAGCAGTTCTTC
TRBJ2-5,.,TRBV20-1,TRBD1,CSARAPGQDGETQYF,TGCAGTGCTAGGGCGCCGGGACAGGACGGGGAGACCCAGTACTTC
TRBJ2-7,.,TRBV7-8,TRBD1,CASGTRDSYEQYF,TGTGCCAGCGGGACCCGGGACAGTTACGAGCAGTACTTC
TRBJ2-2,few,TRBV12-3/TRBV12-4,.,CASSHGIANTGELFF,TGTGCCAGCAGTCACGGGATCGCGAACACCGGGGAGCTGTTTTTT
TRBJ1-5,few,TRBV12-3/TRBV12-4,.,CASSLRWSGLQPQHF,TGTGCCAGCAGTTTAAGGTGGTCCGGTTTACAGCCCCAGCATTTT
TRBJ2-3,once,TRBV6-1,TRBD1,CASTRGYFTDTQYF,TGTGCCAGCACCAGGGGGTACTTCACAGATACGCAGTATTTT